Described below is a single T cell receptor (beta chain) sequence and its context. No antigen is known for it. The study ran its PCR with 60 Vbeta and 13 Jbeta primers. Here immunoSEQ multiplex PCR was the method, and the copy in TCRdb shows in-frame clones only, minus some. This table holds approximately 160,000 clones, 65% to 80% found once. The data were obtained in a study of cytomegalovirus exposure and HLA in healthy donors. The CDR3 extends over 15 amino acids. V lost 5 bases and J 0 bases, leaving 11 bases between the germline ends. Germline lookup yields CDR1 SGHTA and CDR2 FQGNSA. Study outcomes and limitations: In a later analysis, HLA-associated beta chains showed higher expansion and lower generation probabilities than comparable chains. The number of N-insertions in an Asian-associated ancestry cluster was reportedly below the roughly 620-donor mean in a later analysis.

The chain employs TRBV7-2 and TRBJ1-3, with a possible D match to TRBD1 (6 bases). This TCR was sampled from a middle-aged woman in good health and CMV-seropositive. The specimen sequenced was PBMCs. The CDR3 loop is CASSVRGPSGNTIYF. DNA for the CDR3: TGTGCCAGCAGCGTCAGGGGCCCCTCTGGAAACACCATATATTTT.